One and the same sample provided the 25 T cell receptor beta chains below, sequenced in a study of blood T cell repertoires in COVID-19. Method: immunoSEQ multiplex PCR; TCRdb's copy keeps in-frame clones and lacks some. Among over 100,000 clones listed, about nine tenths were seen once. Sequenced material: peripheral blood. Every receptor here comes from a middle-aged man with acute or convalescent COVID-19.

The chain has TRBV4-1 and TRBJ1-1; a weak D match, TRBD1 (5 bases). Germline assignment: CDR1 MGHRA and CDR2 YSYEKL. V lost 2 bases and J 6 bases, leaving 22 bases between the germline ends. The CDR3 is 17 amino acids. The CDR3 reads CASSQKSTGAVGSEAFF. CDR3 nucleotides: TGCGCCAGCAGCCAAAAAAGCACAGGTGCTGTAGGGTCTGAAGCTTTCTTT.

This sequence joins TRBV7-6 and TRBJ2-2, with TRBD1 as a possible D gene (6 bases). The V gene lost 5 bases and the J gene lost 2 bases, with 15 bases spanning the gap. Germline V gives CDR1 SGHVS, CDR2 FNYEAQ. This CDR3 has 16 amino acids. Written as DNA, the CDR3 is TGTGCCAGCAGCCGCCGGACAGACCTAAACACCGGGGAGCTGTTTTTT. Its translation is CASSRRTDLNTGELFF. Drawing the rest from reference TRBV7-6 and TRBJ2-2, the complete variable domain is GAGVSQSPRYKVTKRGQDVALRCDPISGHVSLYWYRQALGQGPEFLTYFNYEAQQDKSGLPNDRFSAERPEGSISTLTIQRTEQRDSAMYRCASSRRTDLNTGELFFGEGSRLTVL.

The V and J genes are TRBV19 and TRBJ2-1; weak D call: TRBD1 (6 bases). V gave up 6 bases and J gave up 10 bases, with 22 bases separating them. Per germline, CDR1 LNHDA and CDR2 SQIVND (reference sequence). The CDR3 spans 15 residues. The DNA of the CDR3 is TGTGCCAGTAGCCTAAGGGGGACGGTACTTCAGGAGCAGTTCTTC. Protein product: CASSLRGTVLQEQFF.

The chain links TRBV2 to TRBJ1-2; 9 positions match TRBD1. Per germline, CDR1 SNHLY and CDR2 FYNNEI. The CDR3 spans 14 residues. V lost 4 bases and J lost 6; bases outside the gene matches: 6. The CDR3 sequence is CASSVKGQGDGYTF. In DNA form, the CDR3 reads TGTGCCAGCAGTGTCAAGGGACAGGGAGATGGCTACACCTTC. Full variable domain (rest looked up from reference TRBV2 and TRBJ1-2): EPEVTQTPSHQVTQMGQEVILRCVPISNHLYFYWYRQILGQKVEFLVSFYNNEISEKSEIFDDQFSVERPDGSNFTLKIRSTKLEDSAMYFCASSVKGQGDGYTFGSGTRLTVV.

V and J are TRBV28 and TRBJ1-1; possible D gene TRBD1, 6 bases. Trimming stripped 3 bases from V and 3 bases from J, with 14 bases between. CDR3 length: 15 amino acids. CDR1 is MDHEN, CDR2 SYDVKM, per germline. CDR3 protein: CASSLGGAFDTEAFF. The CDR3, as DNA: TGTGCCAGCAGTTTGGGGGGGGCCTTTGACACTGAAGCTTTCTTT.

This chain uses TRBV19 with TRBJ2-7; D remains unclear. The CDR3 has 10 residues. Germline assignment: CDR1 LNHDA and CDR2 SQIVND (reference sequence). The V gene lost 7 bases and the J gene lost 4 bases, with 5 bases spanning the gap. DNA for the CDR3: TGTGCCAGTAAACGGTACGAGCAGTACTTC. This gives the protein CASKRYEQYF.

This clone appeared many times. J is TRBJ2-1 and V is TRBV4-2; 15 bases agree with TRBD2. Trimming removed 0 bases from V and 9 bases from J; junction bases left unmatched: 3. This CDR3 has 16 residues. Germline V gives CDR1 LGHNA, CDR2 YNFKEQ. The CDR3 reads CASSQDGTSGRTEQFF. The CDR3 DNA reads as TGTGCCAGCAGCCAAGATGGGACTAGCGGGAGGACTGAGCAGTTCTTC.

The V gene is TRBV28, the J gene TRBJ2-7; 9 bases are a match to TRBD2. Germline V gene data show CDR1 as MDHEN and CDR2 as SYDVKM. With V trimmed by 3 bases and J by 3 bases, 3 bases remained unmatched. CDR3 length: 14 residues. DNA of the CDR3: TGTGCCAGCAGTTTTGCGGGAGGGAACTACGAGCAGTACTTC. It translates to CASSFAGGNYEQYF.

This clone has more than one count but fewer than ten. This chain uses TRBV19 with TRBJ2-5, with TRBD1 as a possible D gene (6 bases). The germline V gene has CDR1 LNHDA and CDR2 SQIVND (reference sequence). The CDR3 extends over 13 amino acids. V was cut by 6 bases and J by 2 bases, with 10 bases left in between. The CDR3 region has the DNA TGTGCCAGTAGGCAAGGACAGCAAGAGACCCAGTACTTC. It encodes CASRQGQQETQYF.

V is TRBV7-2 and J is TRBJ1-4; D remains ambiguous. V was trimmed by 2 bases and J by 0 bases, leaving 7 bases between them. The CDR3 runs to 15 residues. Germline CDR1 and CDR2: SGHTA and FQGNSA. This chain's CDR3 is CASSLYSATNEKLFF. The DNA of the CDR3 is TGTGCCAGCAGCTTATATTCCGCAACTAATGAAAAACTGTTTTTT.

The gene calls are TRBV30 and TRBJ2-7; TRBD1 is a possible D gene (5 bases). Trimming stripped 0 bases from V and 6 bases from J, with 15 bases between. This CDR3 is built from 14 residues. Germline loops: CDR1 GTSNPN, CDR2 SVGIG (reference sequence). The CDR3 nucleotides read TGTGCCTGGAGTGTGTTACAGGCGACCGGCGAGCAGTACTTC. This sequence encodes CAWSVLQATGEQYF.

V is TRBV5-1 and J is TRBJ1-4, with 7 bases aligning to TRBD1. CDR3 size: 15 residues. Germline V gene data show CDR1 as SGHRS and CDR2 as YFSETQ. Trimming at V came to 4 bases and at J to 8 bases, leaving 11 bases not matched to a gene. Here the CDR3 reads CASSPGTARREKLFF. In DNA form, the CDR3 reads TGCGCCAGCAGCCCGGGGACAGCTAGGCGGGAAAAACTGTTTTTT.

The genes are TRBV19 and TRBJ1-1; 7 nucleotides align to TRBD1. Looked up from germline, CDR1 is LNHDA and CDR2 is SQIVND (reference sequence). The V segment lost 7 bases and the J segment 8 bases; nucleotides outside the gene matches: 7. The CDR3 has 12 amino acids. In nucleotides, the CDR3 is TGTGCCAGTAACCCAAACAGGGGAGAAGCTTTCTTT. Translation: CASNPNRGEAFF.

The chain's CDR3 is CASIRNPGEPFQYF. In DNA form, the CDR3 reads TGTGCCAGCATAAGAAATCCAGGGGAACCTTTCCAGTACTTC. The J gene is TRBJ2-7, the V gene TRBV2, with D tentatively TRBD1 (6 bases). Trimming stripped 7 bases from V and 10 bases from J, with 23 bases between. CDR3 length: 14 residues. CDR1 is SNHLY, CDR2 FYNNEI, per germline.

The chain employs TRBV28 and TRBJ1-1; D is perhaps TRBD1 (5 bases). CDR1 and CDR2 (germline): MDHEN, SYDVKM. Trimming pared 5 bases from V and 5 bases from J, leaving 12 bases between. The CDR3 length is 13 residues. The CDR3 DNA reads as TGTGCCAGCAGTCTGGACATATCGACTGAAGCTTTCTTT. As protein: CASSLDISTEAFF.

The chain employs TRBV2 and TRBJ2-5; D uncertain. CDR1 is SNHLY and CDR2 is FYNNEI in the germline V gene. V shed 4 bases and J shed 5 bases, with 11 bases lying between them. The CDR3 sequence is 13 residues long. CDR3 DNA: TGTGCCAGCAGTGTAGACCACGGGGAGACCCAGTACTTC. Its protein product is CASSVDHGETQYF.

The gene calls are TRBV19 and TRBJ1-2; no firm D call. Germline loops: CDR1 LNHDA, CDR2 SQIVND (reference sequence). This CDR3 is 14 amino acids long. Trimming removed 4 bases at V and 4 bases at J, with 13 bases between. CDR3 sequence reads: CASSTPPETYGYTF. Written as DNA, the CDR3 is TGTGCCAGTAGTACACCGCCAGAAACCTATGGCTACACCTTC.

In the case of this clone: The limits of the CDR3 on the DNA are not certain, so only TCRdb's listed CDR3 is given. The chain has TRBV5-1 and TRBJ1-1; TRBD1 is the table's D call and was not checked against the DNA. The length of the CDR3 is 17 amino acids, counting both ends. Germline V gene data show CDR1 as SGHRS and CDR2 as YFSETQ. The CDR3 loop reads CASSPRRGLSLDTEAFF.

This clone was detected only once. The J gene is TRBJ2-2, the V gene TRBV2, with D hard to call. This CDR3 comprises 13 residues. CDR1 is SNHLY, CDR2 FYNNEI, per germline. Deletions cut 7 bases from V and 7 bases from J, with 13 bases between. CDR3 region: CASIKDSGGELFF. CDR3 in DNA: TGTGCCAGCATTAAGGATTCGGGCGGGGAGCTGTTTTTT.

CDR3 nucleotides: TGTGCCAGCAAGGGACAGGTAATGACTGGGGCCAACGTCCTGACTTTC. Its protein is CASKGQVMTGANVLTF. The V gene is TRBV5-6, the J gene TRBJ2-6, with 8 bases fitting TRBD1. This CDR3 has 16 amino acids. With V trimmed by 6 bases and J by 2 bases, 7 bases remained unmatched. Germline CDR1 is SGHDT and CDR2 is YYEEEE.

V is TRBV6-5 and J is TRBJ2-1, with TRBD1 as a possible D gene (5 bases). V was trimmed by 7 bases and J by 0 bases, leaving 13 bases between them. CDR3 length: 15 residues. The germline V gene encodes CDR1 MNHEY and CDR2 SVGAGI. In DNA, the CDR3 is TGTGCCAGCACCCTGAGGCAGGGCTCCTACAATGAGCAGTTCTTC. This sequence encodes CASTLRQGSYNEQFF.

J is TRBJ1-5 and V is TRBV6-4, with D maybe TRBD1 (5 bases). The CDR3 is 14 amino acids. The V gene's germline CDR1 is MRHNA and CDR2 SNTAGT. Trimming pared 9 bases from V and 5 bases from J, leaving 17 bases between. The CDR3 is CARRAQGSDQPQHF. CDR3 DNA sequence: TGTGCCAGAAGGGCGCAGGGCAGCGATCAGCCCCAGCATTTT.

This clone appeared once. The chain uses TRBV19 and TRBJ2-4; D is unclear. There are 17 residues in the CDR3. V was cut by 4 bases and J by 0 bases, with 16 bases left in between. Germline CDR1 reads LNHDA; CDR2 reads SQIVND (reference sequence). CDR3 in amino acids: CASSSRWAAGAKNIQYF. The CDR3 bases are TGTGCCAGTAGTAGCCGGTGGGCAGCTGGAGCCAAAAACATTCAGTACTTC.

V is TRBV27 and J is TRBJ2-6; perhaps TRBD1 as D (5 bases). There are 15 residues in the CDR3. In germline, CDR1 is MNHEY, CDR2 SMNVEV (reference sequence). V shed 6 bases and J shed 0 bases, with 9 bases lying between them. In DNA form, the CDR3 reads TGTGCCAGCAGGGGGCATAACTCTGGGGCCAACGTCCTGACTTTC. This codes for CASRGHNSGANVLTF. The full variable domain, with the rest looked up from reference TRBV27 and TRBJ2-6, is EAQVTQNPRYLITVTGKKLTVTCSQNMNHEYMSWYRQDPGLGLRQIYYSMNVEVTDKGDVPEGYKVSRKEKRNFPLILESPSPNQTSLYFCASRGHNSGANVLTFGAGSRLTVL.

This rearrangement joins TRBV5-1 to TRBJ1-5, with a tentative D call TRBD1 (6 bases). This CDR3 contains 17 residues. V was shortened by 0 bases and J by 3 bases, with 16 bases between the two germline ends. Germline lookup yields CDR1 SGHRS and CDR2 YFSETQ. This chain's CDR3 is CASSLAPLTGNNQPQHF. In nucleotides, the CDR3 is TGCGCCAGCAGCTTGGCCCCCCTTACAGGGAACAATCAGCCCCAGCATTTT.